This T cell receptor beta chain was found in a study of cytomegalovirus exposure and HLA in healthy donors. Points on this clone: The antigen remains undetermined.

This CDR3 has 15 residues. Germline CDR1 is SGHNT and CDR2 is YENEEA. Study-wide results and caveats: It was reported in a later analysis that an Asian-associated ancestry cluster showed fewer N-insertions than the 666-donor mean.

The PCR employed 60 Vbeta primers together with 13 Jbeta primers. This table comes from immunoSEQ multiplex PCR, and its TCRdb copy is limited to in-frame clones, with some not included. The data contain approximately 190,000 clones, around 80% of them seen just once; the ten biggest clones take up approximately 1.6%. Sequenced: PBMCs. V is TRBV11-3 and J is TRBJ2-5, with D tentatively TRBD1 (5 bases). The DNA end is a closer match to TRBJ2-7, so the J assignment may be wrong. The clonotype comes from a middle-aged man in good health and CMV-seropositive. The CDR3 DNA sequence: TGTGCCAGCAGCTCAGGGATCCCCTCCTCCTACGAGCAGTACTTC. Translating gives CASSSGIPSSYEQYF.